Following are 20 T cell receptor beta chains from one sample sequenced in a study of T cell responses to AZD1222 COVID-19 vaccine (dated by TCRdb to 2020 to 2022). The library relied on the immunoSEQ multiplex PCR assay. Drawn from immuneACCESS, this table holds only the in-frame rearrangements with V and J called that TCRdb kept. Clones are partly lost; checked studies trace under half to an unresolved V gene and leave the rest unexplained. The sample table holds some 130,000 clones, of which 90% were seen once. 6% to 7.5% of the sample comes from the top ten. The time point label for this specimen denotes: baseline before first vaccination. Sequenced material: peripheral blood, taken on day 0 of AZD1222 vaccination. The receptors were gathered from an adult in good health.

Written as DNA, the CDR3 is TGTGCCAGCAGCCTCCCGGGTGGCCAGAATAATGAAAAACTGTTTTTT. Encoded protein: CASSLPGGQNNEKLFF. This chain connects TRBV5-6 to TRBJ1-4; no definite D call. The V and J ends lost 4 bases and 4 bases respectively, with 17 bases between them. Germline assignment: CDR1 SGHDT and CDR2 YYEEEE. The CDR3 totals 16 residues.

The chain uses TRBV9 and TRBJ1-1; TRBD1 matches 10 bases. CDR3 length: 17 residues. The V gene's germline CDR1 is SGDLS and CDR2 YYNGEE. Trimming took 3 bases from V and 3 from J; bases not matched to a gene: 11. The DNA for the CDR3 is TGTGCCAGCAGCGCCGCGACAGGGGGCGCGTTTTACACTGAAGCTTTCTTT. Its protein is CASSAATGGAFYTEAFF. The variable domain in full, with the rest retrieved from reference TRBV9 and TRBJ1-1, is DSGVTQTPKHLITATGQRVTLRCSPRSGDLSVYWYQQSLDQGLQFLIQYYNGEERAKGNILERFSAQQFPDLHSELNLSSLELGDSALYFCASSAATGGAFYTEAFFGQGTRLTVV.

Only one count was recorded for this clone. The chain links TRBV6-5 to TRBJ1-2, with D maybe TRBD1 (6 bases). Per germline, CDR1 MNHEY and CDR2 SVGAGI. The CDR3 is 13 residues long. V lost 6 bases and J 4 bases, leaving 12 bases between the germline ends. The CDR3 loop is CASRSDRTYGYTF. CDR3 DNA: TGTGCCAGCAGATCCGACAGGACCTATGGCTACACCTTC.

Here the CDR3 reads CASSPQGRSNQPQHF. CDR3 sequence (DNA): TGTGCCAGCTCACCCCAGGGGAGAAGCAATCAGCCCCAGCATTTT. V is TRBV18 and J is TRBJ1-5; tentative D call: TRBD1 (6 bases). CDR1 is KGHSH, CDR2 LQKENI, per germline. The CDR3 covers 15 residues. Deletions cut 3 bases from V and 1 base from J, with 10 bases between.

V gene TRBV2 combines with J gene TRBJ1-3; D possibly corresponds to TRBD1 (6 bases). The germline gives CDR1 SNHLY, CDR2 FYNNEI. This CDR3 contains 13 residues. Trimming stripped 6 bases from V and 8 bases from J, with 14 bases between. Here the CDR3 reads CASSNRVKHTIYF. DNA for the CDR3: TGTGCCAGCAGCAACAGGGTTAAACACACCATATATTTT.

The V gene is TRBV11-2, the J gene TRBJ1-2; D is ambiguous. Per germline, CDR1 SGHAT and CDR2 FQNNGV. The CDR3 totals 12 residues. V was trimmed by 6 bases and J by 5 bases, leaving 10 bases between them. The CDR3 nucleotides read TGTGCCAGCAGTTACAGTGCTTATGGCTACACCTTC. Residues: CASSYSAYGYTF.

The chain has TRBV4-1 and TRBJ2-7, with 10 nucleotides matching TRBD2. J gave up 3 bases and V 1 base, and 0 bases lay outside the gene matches. The CDR3 sequence is 14 residues long. From germline, CDR1 is MGHRA and CDR2 YSYEKL. The CDR3 DNA is TGCGCCAGCAGCCAAGCTAGCGGGGGCTACGAGCAGTACTTC. Its protein is CASSQASGGYEQYF.

The chain is built from TRBV19 and TRBJ1-1; TRBD1 aligns across 8 bases. CDR3 length: 14 residues. V shed 3 bases and J 5 bases; nucleotides not matched to a gene: 5. In germline, CDR1 is LNHDA, CDR2 SQIVND (reference sequence). The DNA of the CDR3 is TGTGCCAGTAGTATGGCAGGGGGCCTTACTGAAGCTTTCTTT. Its translation is CASSMAGGLTEAFF.

This chain links TRBV5-6 with TRBJ2-3; perhaps TRBD2 as D (7 bases). Trimming took 0 bases from V and 7 from J, leaving 15 bases between them. Germline V lookup: CDR1 SGHDT, CDR2 YYEEEE. The CDR3 extends over 15 amino acids. CDR3 loop: CASSLVGGAIHTQYF. The CDR3 DNA sequence: TGTGCCAGCAGCTTGGTTGGGGGGGCAATTCATACGCAGTATTTT.

This clone is a singleton in its sample. The rearrangement joins TRBV29-1 to TRBJ2-7; 7 bases map to TRBD1. Germline V gives CDR1 SQVTM, CDR2 ANQGSEA. V trimming: 5 bases; J trimming: 2 bases; junction bases outside the gene matches: 3. The CDR3 runs to 12 residues. The CDR3 DNA reads TGCAGCGTTCGACAGGGTCCCTACGAGCAGTACTTC. Its translation is CSVRQGPYEQYF.

The J gene is TRBJ2-3, the V gene TRBV11-3; the D gene is possibly TRBD2 (7 bases). Germline CDR1 SGHNT, CDR2 YENEEA. The V and J ends lost 8 bases and 0 bases respectively, with 15 bases between them. The CDR3 extends over 15 amino acids. This CDR3 reads CASSRGGASTDTQYF. DNA of the CDR3: TGTGCCAGCTCAAGGGGGGGGGCTAGCACAGATACGCAGTATTTT.

The J gene is TRBJ1-1, the V gene TRBV30, with TRBD1 as a possible D gene (6 bases). Deletions cut 2 bases from V and 1 base from J, with 11 bases between. Germline loops: CDR1 GTSNPN, CDR2 SVGIG (reference sequence). CDR3 length: 14 amino acids. CDR3 sequence: CAWSRQEPNTEAFF. DNA for the CDR3: TGTGCCTGGAGTAGACAGGAACCGAACACTGAAGCTTTCTTT.

The rearrangement joins TRBV19 to TRBJ1-2, with D perhaps TRBD1 (5 bases). V was clipped by 7 bases and J by 7 bases, with 13 bases between them. This CDR3 is 12 amino acids long. Germline values: CDR1 LNHDA, CDR2 SQIVND (reference sequence). CDR3 bases: TGTGCCAGTATGAAGGGGTTCTTTGGCTACACCTTC. This codes for CASMKGFFGYTF.

The V call is TRBV3-1 (or the pseudogene TRBV3-2), the J call TRBJ1-3; D gene uncertain. From germline, CDR1 is LGHDT and CDR2 YNNKEL (reference sequence). V was pared by 0 bases and J by 0 bases, with 6 bases between. This CDR3 contains 15 residues. This CDR3 reads CASSQDTISGNTIYF. CDR3 nucleotides: TGTGCCAGCAGCCAAGATACGATCTCTGGAAACACCATATATTTT.

The DNA for the CDR3 is TGTGCCAGCAGCGGTGGACTAGCGGGGGTTTCCTACGAGCAGTACTTC. Its translation is CASSGGLAGVSYEQYF. V usage is TRBV5-4 and J usage is TRBJ2-7; the match to TRBD2 covers 13 bases. CDR3 size: 16 residues. Looked up from germline, CDR1 is SGHNT and CDR2 is YYREEE (reference sequence). V gave up 4 bases and J gave up 1 base; unmatched junction bases: 5. Drawing the rest from reference TRBV5-4 and TRBJ2-7, the complete variable domain is ETGVTQSPTHLIKTRGQQVTLRCSSQSGHNTVSWYQQALGQGPQFIFQYYREEENGRGNFPPRFSGLQFPNYSSELNVNALELDDSALYLCASSGGLAGVSYEQYFGPGTRLTVT.

The chain joins TRBV6-1 to TRBJ2-7, with D maybe TRBD2 (6 bases). The V end lost 2 bases, the J end lost 7 bases, and 12 bases lay between the germline ends. The CDR3 contains 13 residues. Germline-derived CDR1 and CDR2 are MNHNS and SASEGT. CDR3 in DNA: TGTGCCAGCAGTGAATGGAGGGGATTAGAGCAGTACTTC. Its translation: CASSEWRGLEQYF.

The gene calls are TRBV23-1 and TRBJ1-3; the D gene is possibly TRBD1 (6 bases). TRBV23-1 is reported as an ORF; its role is uncertain. The CDR3 is 16 amino acids. Between the trimmed V and J ends, which lost 4 bases and 0 bases, there was a span of 13 bases. DNA of the CDR3: TGCGCCAGCAGTCTCCACGACAGGCGCTCTGGAAACACCATATATTTT. Protein product: CASSLHDRRSGNTIYF.

This chain connects TRBV28 to TRBJ1-1, with a weak D call TRBD1 (5 bases). V lost 5 bases to trimming and J lost 10 bases, with 11 bases between them. Germline V gives CDR1 MDHEN, CDR2 SYDVKM. The CDR3 covers 11 residues. CDR3 DNA sequence: TGTGCCAGCAGTAGAGGGACCGGAGCTTTCTTT. Residues: CASSRGTGAFF.

The chain recombines TRBV24-1 with TRBJ2-7; weak D call: TRBD2 (6 bases). CDR1 KGHDR and CDR2 SFDVKD come from the germline V gene. V dropped 5 bases and J dropped 0 bases, with 10 bases sitting between them. CDR3 length equals 14 residues. CDR3: CATSGAGGSYEQYF. CDR3 DNA: TGTGCCACCAGTGGAGCCGGGGGCTCCTACGAGCAGTACTTC.

The table lists this clone with a few counts. V is TRBV6-2 or TRBV6-3 and J is TRBJ2-5; 10 bases map to TRBD2. CDR3 length equals 16 residues. Germline V gene lookup returns CDR1 MNHEY and CDR2 SVGEGT. Trimming removed 0 bases from V and 3 bases from J; junction bases left unmatched: 4. The CDR3 sequence: CASSYSTSGVEETQYF. The DNA of the CDR3 is TGTGCCAGCAGTTACTCTACTAGCGGGGTGGAAGAGACCCAGTACTTC.